The T cell receptor (beta chain) under discussion was sequenced for a study of blood T cell repertoires in COVID-19. Overall study: Acute and convalescent COVID-19 specimens originated in the United States, Italy and Spain. PBMCs, B-cell-depleted T cells, or T cells were the source of the cDNA or gDNA that made up the material.

Authors' data handling: Using reference gene primer amplification, nucleated cell counts were estimated. TCRdb keeps only in-frame clones here, not all; method: immunoSEQ multiplex PCR. The DNA gave D and trimming, while V, J and clone size come from that table. The sample has hundreds of thousands of clones, roughly 80% seen once; the top ten hold 6.5% to 8.5%. Enrolment of Seattle patients took place during active infection, and they were followed longitudinally. Concerning this clone: The same CDR3 arises from other DNA sequences in this sample as well.

The TCR originated in a woman older than 75 with COVID-19, enrolled during active disease. The sample was peripheral blood.

The CDR3 DNA is TGTGCCAGCAGCTTCCAGGGGGACACTGAAGCTTTCTTT. Its protein product is CASSFQGDTEAFF. V and J are TRBV7-6 and TRBJ1-1; 7 bases are a match to TRBD1. Losses at the gene ends were 3 bases for V and 3 bases for J; bases not matched to a gene: 1. The CDR3 length is 13 residues. CDR1 is SGHVS and CDR2 is FNYEAQ in the germline V gene.